A selection of T cell receptor beta chains follows, all from one sample in a study. TCRdb passed the 5' RACE reads through MiXCR, listing each CDR3 protein once. This sample has about 54,000 distinct CDR3 sequences; approximately 17% occur once, and the top ten carry under 3%. Source material: naive CD4+ T cells sorted from blood. These receptors originate from a female donor with breast cancer. CDR3s include the opening cysteine and the closing phenylalanine or tryptophan. D genes are given only for firm matches. Not all rows give a size; the values are once, few, many and, for expanded clones, a class.

j_call clone_size d_call v_call cdr3_aa cdr3_nt
TRBJ2-4 many TRBD1 TRBV6-8 CASSYSGTGWVRAPHF TGTGCCAGCAGTTACTCTGGGACAGGTTGGGTCCGGGCCCCCCACTTC
TRBJ1-2 - TRBD1 TRBV5-6 CASSIDRGASEYTF TGTGCCAGCAGCATAGACAGGGGGGCATCGGAGTACACCTTC
TRBJ2-5 few - TRBV28 CASRGTSATQYF TGTGCCAGCAGAGGGACATCGGCGACCCAGTACTTC
TRBJ1-2 many - TRBV4-3 CASSQDGAASGYGYTF TGCGCCAGCAGCCAAGATGGGGCAGCTTCGGGGTATGGCTACACCTTC
TRBJ1-1 few - TRBV12-3/TRBV12-4 CASRVNSGAGTEAFF TGTGCCAGCAGAGTGAACAGTGGGGCGGGCACTGAAGCTTTCTTT
TRBJ2-4 - - TRBV7-3 CASSLAPRGVMGKNIQYF TGTGCCAGCAGCTTAGCCCCTAGGGGGGTGATGGGCAAAAACATTCAGTACTTC
TRBJ1-2 many - TRBV29-1 CSVVRGDGYTF TGCAGCGTTGTTAGAGGGGATGGCTACACCTTC
TRBJ2-7 - TRBD2 TRBV5-1 CASSLGHSGGIEQYF TGCGCCAGCAGCTTGGGCCATAGCGGGGGAATCGAGCAGTACTTC
TRBJ1-5 - - TRBV6-6 CASSSGVENQPQHF TGTGCCAGCAGTTCGGGGGTCGAAAATCAGCCCCAGCATTTT
TRBJ1-1 - - TRBV6-5 CASSHGSNTEAFF TGCGCCAGCAGTCACGGCAGTAACACTGAAGCTTTCTTT
TRBJ2-1 few - TRBV3-1 CASSRTRWTYNEQFF TGTGCCAGCAGCCGCACTAGGTGGACCTACAATGAGCAGTTCTTC
TRBJ1-2 few - TRBV9 CASSVVGSPSGYTF TGTGCCAGCAGCGTAGTGGGGTCCCCGTCGGGCTACACCTTC
TRBJ1-5 once TRBD1 TRBV6-2/TRBV6-3 CAISSDRDRGWQPQHF TGTGCCATCAGCTCCGACCGGGACAGGGGGTGGCAGCCCCAGCATTTT
TRBJ2-7 many - TRBV7-8 CASSPTPTAGYEQYF TGTGCCAGCAGCCCGACCCCGACGGCCGGCTACGAGCAGTACTTC
TRBJ1-1 - - TRBV28 CASKLPVTEAFF TGTGCCAGCAAACTCCCGGTCACTGAAGCTTTCTTT
TRBJ2-3 - - TRBV28 CASNIGGVFTDTQYF TGTGCCAGCAATATTGGGGGAGTGTTCACAGATACGCAGTATTTT
TRBJ2-5 many TRBD2 TRBV5-4 CASMERETAQETQYF TGTGCCAGCATGGAGCGGGAGACGGCCCAGGAGACCCAGTACTTC
TRBJ2-1 few - TRBV24-1 CATSESPLYSYNEQFF TGTGCCACCAGTGAATCCCCACTATACTCCTACAATGAGCAGTTCTTC
TRBJ2-1 - - TRBV7-7 CASSLVVGEQFF TGTGCCAGCAGCTTAGTAGTTGGTGAGCAGTTCTTC
TRBJ2-1 few - TRBV6-6 CASSYPQYNEQFF TGTGCCAGCAGTTACCCCCAGTACAATGAGCAGTTCTTC
TRBJ2-3 - TRBD2 TRBV4-2 CASSQEKGRADTQYF TGTGCCAGCAGCCAAGAAAAGGGGAGGGCAGATACGCAGTATTTT
TRBJ2-5 many TRBD1 TRBV20-1 CSAFSRGQSKETQYF TGCAGTGCTTTCTCCCGGGGACAGAGCAAAGAGACCCAGTACTTC
TRBJ2-2 - TRBD1 TRBV18 CASSPTGVAGELFF TGTGCCAGCTCACCGACAGGGGTTGCCGGGGAGCTGTTTTTT
TRBJ1-4 few TRBD1 TRBV7-9 CASSGSRPGQGNEKLFF TGTGCCAGCAGCGGATCACGTCCGGGACAGGGTAATGAAAAACTGTTTTTT